This passage covers 9 T cell receptor beta chains from one sample sequenced in a study of shared clonotypes between healthy human individuals. Clones were sequenced by immunoSEQ multiplex PCR, and TCRdb holds only the in-frame ones, with some missing. The sample has some 2,000,000 clones; 95% are singletons. Sequenced input: naive CD4+ T cells sorted from blood. Subset denoted: CD45RA+ positively selected. These receptor sequences come from a man aged 18 to 29 in good health.

The rearrangement joins TRBV7-2 to TRBJ2-7; 8 bases are a match to TRBD2. The V segment lost 1 base and the J segment 7 bases; nucleotides outside the gene matches: 9. The CDR3 covers 15 residues. CDR1 SGHTA and CDR2 FQGNSA come from the germline V gene. DNA for the CDR3: TGTGCCAGCAGCTTAGACGTAGCGGGGACGCGGGAGCAGTACTTC. Its translation: CASSLDVAGTREQYF. Supplemented by reference TRBV7-2 and TRBJ2-7, the full variable domain reads GAGVSQSPSNKVTEKGKDVELRCDPISGHTALYWYRQSLGQGLEFLIYFQGNSAPDKSGLPSDRFSAERTGGSVSTLTIQRTQQEDSAVYLCASSLDVAGTREQYFGPGTRLTVT.

This chain joins TRBV25-1 and TRBJ2-5; D is possibly TRBD2 (5 bases). V lost 3 bases, J lost 4 bases, and 12 bases lay in between. Germline assignment: CDR1 MGHDK and CDR2 SYGVNS. This CDR3 region has 14 residues. CDR3 loop: CASSDAMRVETQYF. CDR3 sequence (DNA): TGTGCCAGCAGTGACGCGATGAGGGTAGAGACCCAGTACTTC. Looking up the rest from reference TRBV25-1 and TRBJ2-5 gives the full variable domain: EADIYQTPRYLVIGTGKKITLECSQTMGHDKMYWYQQDPGMELHLIHYSYGVNSTEKGDLSSESTVSRIRTEHFPLTLESARPSHTSQYLCASSDAMRVETQYFGPGTRLLVL.

The chain combines TRBV19 with TRBJ2-1, with 7 bases identical to TRBD2. This CDR3 contains 16 residues. J lost 7 bases, V lost 7 bases, and 16 bases had no gene match. Germline V lookup: CDR1 LNHDA, CDR2 SQIVND (reference sequence). As DNA, the CDR3 is TGTGCCAGTACCCTCCGGTGGGCTAGCGGTCTAAATGAGCAGTTCTTC. Residues: CASTLRWASGLNEQFF.

V and J are TRBV10-1 and TRBJ2-4; tentatively, D is TRBD1 (5 bases). The CDR3 is 14 residues long. Trimming stripped 2 bases from V and 0 bases from J, with 5 bases between. Germline lookup yields CDR1 WNHNN and CDR2 SYGVQD (reference sequence). The CDR3 DNA reads as TGCGCCAGCAGTGAGCAGGGAGCCAAAAACATTCAGTACTTC. It codes for CASSEQGAKNIQYF.

V usage is TRBV5-1 and J usage is TRBJ2-2; D gene uncertain. Per the germline V gene, CDR1 is SGHRS and CDR2 is YFSETQ. CDR3 size: 15 residues. The ends were cut back, 4 bases at V and 1 base at J, with 11 bases in the middle. CDR3: CASSLSLLNTGELFF. The CDR3 DNA is TGCGCCAGCAGCCTGTCGCTGTTGAACACCGGGGAGCTGTTTTTT.

This rearrangement joins TRBV18 to TRBJ1-1, with 8 bases identical to TRBD1. The junction had 9 bases not matched to a gene; V was cut back by 5 bases and J by 1 base. The germline V gene has CDR1 KGHSH and CDR2 LQKENI. The CDR3 contains 16 residues. This CDR3 reads CASSSWTGSTNTEAFF. DNA for the CDR3: TGTGCCAGCTCATCCTGGACAGGGTCAACGAACACTGAAGCTTTCTTT. The variable domain in full, completed from reference TRBV18 and TRBJ1-1, reads NAGVMQNPRHLVRRRGQEARLRCSPMKGHSHVYWYRQLPEEGLKFMVYLQKENIIDESGMPKERFSAEFPKEGPSILRIQQVVRGDSAAYFCASSSWTGSTNTEAFFGQGTRLTVV.

This clone has a single count. The chain recombines TRBV6-1 with TRBJ1-2, with TRBD1 matching 8 bases. Germline loops: CDR1 MNHNS, CDR2 SASEGT. V shed 5 bases, J shed 4 bases, and the junction held 9 bases outside the gene matches. The length of the CDR3 is 15 residues. CDR3 protein: CASSSQGARSYGYTF. The CDR3 DNA is TGTGCCAGCAGTTCCCAGGGGGCACGGAGCTATGGCTACACCTTC.

The chain links TRBV20-1 to TRBJ2-7; D unresolved. Germline V gene lookup returns CDR1 DFQATT and CDR2 SNEGSKA (reference sequence). This CDR3 comprises 10 residues. V was pared by 6 bases and J by 7 bases, with 10 bases between. The CDR3 region is CSARTNEQYF. CDR3 bases: TGCAGTGCCCGGACGAATGAGCAGTACTTC.

This clone appeared a single time. The gene calls are TRBV6-1 and TRBJ2-2, with TRBD1 identical over 11 bases. Germline CDR1 MNHNS, CDR2 SASEGT. With 11 bases clipped from V and 7 bases from J, the junction kept 6 bases outside the gene matches. The CDR3 loop spans 13 amino acids. For the CDR3, the DNA is TGTGCCGGGGGACAGGGGGAAATCGGGGAGCTGTTTTTT. It encodes CAGGQGEIGELFF.